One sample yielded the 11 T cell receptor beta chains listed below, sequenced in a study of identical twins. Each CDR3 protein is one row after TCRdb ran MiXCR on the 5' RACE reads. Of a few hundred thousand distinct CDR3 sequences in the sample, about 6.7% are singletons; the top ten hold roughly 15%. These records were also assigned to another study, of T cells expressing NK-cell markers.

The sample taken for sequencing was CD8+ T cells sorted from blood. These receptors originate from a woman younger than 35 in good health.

The CDR3 nucleotides are TGTGCCAGCAGTTCAAAGATCCAATTCTACGAGCAGTACTTC. Translated, it gives CASSSKIQFYEQYF. The chain has TRBV6-5 and TRBJ2-7, with no clear D. The CDR3 length is 14 residues. V was cut by 4 bases and J by 3 bases, with 13 bases left in between. Germline values: CDR1 MNHEY, CDR2 SVGAGI.

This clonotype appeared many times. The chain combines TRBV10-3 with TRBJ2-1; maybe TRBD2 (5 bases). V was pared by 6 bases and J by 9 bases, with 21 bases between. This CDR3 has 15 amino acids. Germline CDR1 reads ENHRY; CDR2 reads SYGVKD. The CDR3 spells CAIREATGSIGEQFF. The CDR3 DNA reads TGTGCCATCAGGGAGGCCACGGGTAGTATCGGTGAGCAGTTCTTC.

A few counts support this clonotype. CDR3 DNA sequence: TGTGCCAGCAACGGGGGGTTAGGCTCCGGGGAGCTGTTTTTT. It is translated as CASNGGLGSGELFF. This chain links TRBV2 with TRBJ2-2; TRBD2 aligns across 7 bases. This CDR3 is 14 amino acids long. The J segment lost 6 bases and the V segment lost 7 bases, leaving 8 bases of the junction unmatched. From germline, CDR1 is SNHLY and CDR2 FYNNEI.

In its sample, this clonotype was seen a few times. CDR3 residues: CASSPVGVDQETQYF. DNA for the CDR3: TGTGCCAGCAGCCCGGTCGGGGTAGACCAAGAGACCCAGTACTTC. The rearrangement links TRBV9 to TRBJ2-5, with D perhaps matching TRBD2 (5 bases). The V gene's germline CDR1 is SGDLS and CDR2 YYNGEE. V was shortened by 4 bases and J by 0 bases, with 13 bases between the two germline ends. This CDR3 contains 15 residues.

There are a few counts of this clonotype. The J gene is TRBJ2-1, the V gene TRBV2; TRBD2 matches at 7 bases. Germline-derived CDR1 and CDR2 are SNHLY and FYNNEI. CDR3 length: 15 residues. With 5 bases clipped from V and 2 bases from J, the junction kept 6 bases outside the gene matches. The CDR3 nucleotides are TGTGCCAGCAGTCAGAGCGGGGTAACCTACAATGAGCAGTTCTTC. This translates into CASSQSGVTYNEQFF. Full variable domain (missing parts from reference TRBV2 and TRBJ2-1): EPEVTQTPSHQVTQMGQEVILRCVPISNHLYFYWYRQILGQKVEFLVSFYNNEISEKSEIFDDQFSVERPDGSNFTLKIRSTKLEDSAMYFCASSQSGVTYNEQFFGPGTRLTVL.

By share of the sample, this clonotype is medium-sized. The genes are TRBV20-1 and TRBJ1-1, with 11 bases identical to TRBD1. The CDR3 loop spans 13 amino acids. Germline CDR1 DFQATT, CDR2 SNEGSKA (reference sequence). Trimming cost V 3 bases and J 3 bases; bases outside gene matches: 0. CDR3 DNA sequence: TGCAGTGCTAGGGGACAGGGGGACACTGAAGCTTTCTTT. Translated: CSARGQGDTEAFF.

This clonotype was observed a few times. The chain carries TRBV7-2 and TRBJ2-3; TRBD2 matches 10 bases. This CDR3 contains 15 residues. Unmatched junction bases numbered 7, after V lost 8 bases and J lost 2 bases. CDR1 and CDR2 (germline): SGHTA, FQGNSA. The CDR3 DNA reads TGTGCCAGCGTCCGTCTAGCGGGAGACACAGATACGCAGTATTTT. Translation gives CASVRLAGDTDTQYF.

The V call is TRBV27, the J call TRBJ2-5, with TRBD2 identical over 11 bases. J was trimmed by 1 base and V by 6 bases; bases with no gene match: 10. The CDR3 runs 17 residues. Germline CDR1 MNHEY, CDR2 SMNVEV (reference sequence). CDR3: CASSPGGSGGAQETQYF. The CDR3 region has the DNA TGTGCCAGCAGCCCCGGGGGTAGCGGGGGGGCCCAAGAGACCCAGTACTTC.

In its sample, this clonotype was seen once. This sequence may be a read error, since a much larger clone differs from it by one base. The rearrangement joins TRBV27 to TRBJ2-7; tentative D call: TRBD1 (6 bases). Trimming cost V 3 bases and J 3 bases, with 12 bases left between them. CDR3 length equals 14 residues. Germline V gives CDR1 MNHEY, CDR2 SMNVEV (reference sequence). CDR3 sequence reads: CASSFKGVLYEQYF. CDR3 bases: TGTGCCAGCAGTTTTAAGGGGGTACTCTACGAGCAGTACTTC.

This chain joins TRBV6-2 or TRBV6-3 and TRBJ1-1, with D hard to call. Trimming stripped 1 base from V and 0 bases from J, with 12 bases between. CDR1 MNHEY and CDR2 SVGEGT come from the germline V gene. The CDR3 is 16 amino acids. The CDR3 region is CASSYLVSGLNTEAFF. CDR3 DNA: TGTGCCAGCAGTTACTTGGTTTCAGGATTGAACACTGAAGCTTTCTTT.

CDR3 bases: TGCGCCAGCAGCTCGGGAGTCGGGGAGCTGTTTTTT. As protein: CASSSGVGELFF. The genes are TRBV5-1 and TRBJ2-2, with D tentatively TRBD2 (6 bases). Germline V gene lookup returns CDR1 SGHRS and CDR2 YFSETQ. The length of the CDR3 is 12 residues. Trimming removed 3 bases from V and 7 bases from J, with 7 bases in between.